This TCR beta chain was captured by sequencing in a study of response to subunit inactivated influenza vaccine. Findings and limits, study-wide: That few new T cells are recruited by each seasonal influenza vaccination was the authors' suggestion.

To note about this clonotype: The antigen is undetermined.

TCRdb ran MiXCR on the RT-PCR reads and lists one entry per CDR3 protein. The sample contains under 550,000 distinct CDR3 sequences, 6% to 9% of which appear only once. CDR3 length: 15 residues. Germline CDR1 reads LGHDT; CDR2 reads YNNKEL (reference sequence). V gave up 8 bases and J gave up 8 bases, with 22 bases separating them. J is TRBJ2-1 and V is TRBV3-1; either TRBD1 or TRBD2 may supply D (5 bases each). This TCR was recovered from a man aged 50 to 69 who received an inactivated influenza vaccine. The material sequenced was PBMCs from blood, taken roughly 24 months after vaccination. The CDR3 sequence is CASRGVGLAGYEQFF. For the CDR3, the DNA is TGTGCCAGCCGGGGAGTGGGGCTAGCTGGCTATGAGCAGTTCTTC.